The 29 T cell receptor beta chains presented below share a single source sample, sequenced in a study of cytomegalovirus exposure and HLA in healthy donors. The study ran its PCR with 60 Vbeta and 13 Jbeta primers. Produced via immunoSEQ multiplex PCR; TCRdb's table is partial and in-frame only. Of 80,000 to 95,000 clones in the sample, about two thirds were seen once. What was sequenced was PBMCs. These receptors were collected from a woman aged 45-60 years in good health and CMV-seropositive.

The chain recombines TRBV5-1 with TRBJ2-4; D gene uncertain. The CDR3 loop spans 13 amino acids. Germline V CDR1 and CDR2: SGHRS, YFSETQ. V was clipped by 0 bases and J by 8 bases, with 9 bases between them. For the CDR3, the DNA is TGCGCCAGCAGCTTGGGAGGTGAAGACATTCAGTACTTC. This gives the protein CASSLGGEDIQYF.

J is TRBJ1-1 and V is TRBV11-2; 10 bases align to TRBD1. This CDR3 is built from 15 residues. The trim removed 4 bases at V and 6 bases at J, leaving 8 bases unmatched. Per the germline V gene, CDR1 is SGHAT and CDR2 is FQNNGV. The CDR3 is CASSSRTGGESEAFF. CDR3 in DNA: TGTGCCAGCAGCTCGAGGACAGGGGGTGAGTCTGAAGCTTTCTTT.

The CDR3 protein is CAWSFGTNDNSPLHF. The CDR3 DNA reads TGTGCCTGGAGTTTCGGGACAAACGATAATTCACCCCTCCACTTT. V gene TRBV30 combines with J gene TRBJ1-6; D might be TRBD1 (6 bases). The CDR3 length is 15 residues. V was clipped by 2 bases and J by 5 bases, with 13 bases between them. The germline V gene encodes CDR1 GTSNPN and CDR2 SVGIG (reference sequence). Combining the CDR3 with reference TRBV30 and TRBJ1-6 gives the whole variable domain SQTIHQWPATLVQPVGSPLSLECTVEGTSNPNLYWYRQAAGRGLQLLFYSVGIGQISSEVPQNLSASRPQDRQFILSSKKLLLSDSGFYLCAWSFGTNDNSPLHFGNGTRLTVT.

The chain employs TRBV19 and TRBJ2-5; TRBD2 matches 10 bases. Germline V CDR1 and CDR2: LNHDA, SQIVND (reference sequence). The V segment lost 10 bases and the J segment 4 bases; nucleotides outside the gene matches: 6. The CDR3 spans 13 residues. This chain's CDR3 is CATGLAGGETQYF. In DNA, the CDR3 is TGTGCCACCGGGTTAGCGGGAGGAGAGACCCAGTACTTC.

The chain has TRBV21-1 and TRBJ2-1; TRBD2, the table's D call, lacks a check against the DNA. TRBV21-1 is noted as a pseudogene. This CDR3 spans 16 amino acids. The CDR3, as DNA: TGTGCCAGCAGCAAAGGGGCTAGCGGGAGACGGTATGAGCAGTTCTTC. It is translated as CASSKGASGRRYEQFF.

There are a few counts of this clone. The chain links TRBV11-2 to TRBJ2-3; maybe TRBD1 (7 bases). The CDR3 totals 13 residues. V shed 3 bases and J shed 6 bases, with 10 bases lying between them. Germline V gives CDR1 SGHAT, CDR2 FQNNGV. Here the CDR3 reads CASSFRGVDTQYF. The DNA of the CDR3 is TGTGCCAGCAGCTTCAGGGGGGTTGATACGCAGTATTTT.

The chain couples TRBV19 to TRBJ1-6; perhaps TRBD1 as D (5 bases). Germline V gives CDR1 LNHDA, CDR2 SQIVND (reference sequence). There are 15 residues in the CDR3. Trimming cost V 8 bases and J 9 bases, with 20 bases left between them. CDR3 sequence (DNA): TGTGCCAGTGCACCGTCGGGCCCCGGGGGTTCACCCCTCCACTTT. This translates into CASAPSGPGGSPLHF.

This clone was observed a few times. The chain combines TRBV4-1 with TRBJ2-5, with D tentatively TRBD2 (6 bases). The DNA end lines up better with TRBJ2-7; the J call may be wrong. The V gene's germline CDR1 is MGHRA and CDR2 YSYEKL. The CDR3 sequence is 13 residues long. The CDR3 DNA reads TGCGCCAGCAGCCAAGGGCGGAGGGACGAGCAGTACTTC. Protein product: CASSQGRRDEQYF.

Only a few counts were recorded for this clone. The CDR3 bases are TGTGCCTGCCTAGTCAGCTCTGGAAACACCATATATTTT. It codes for CACLVSSGNTIYF. The rearrangement links TRBV30 to TRBJ1-3; the D is unclear. V was clipped by 6 bases and J by 0 bases, with 9 bases between them. Per the germline V gene, CDR1 is GTSNPN and CDR2 is SVGIG (reference sequence). There are 13 residues in the CDR3.

The CDR3 is CASSSQGYEQYF. CDR3 sequence (DNA): TGTGCCAGCAGCTCCCAGGGTTACGAGCAGTACTTC. The V and J genes are TRBV6-5 and TRBJ2-7; perhaps TRBD1 as D (5 bases). This CDR3 is built from 12 residues. With 6 bases removed from V and 4 bases from J, the gap between germline ends came to 10 bases. Germline values: CDR1 MNHEY, CDR2 SVGAGI.

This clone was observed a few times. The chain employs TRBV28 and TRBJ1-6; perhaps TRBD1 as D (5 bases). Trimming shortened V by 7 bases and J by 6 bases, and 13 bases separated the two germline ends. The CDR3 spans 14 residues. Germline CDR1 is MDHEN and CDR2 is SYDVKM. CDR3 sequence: CASNPGHLNSPLHF. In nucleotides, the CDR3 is TGTGCCAGCAATCCCGGACACCTTAATTCACCCCTCCACTTT.

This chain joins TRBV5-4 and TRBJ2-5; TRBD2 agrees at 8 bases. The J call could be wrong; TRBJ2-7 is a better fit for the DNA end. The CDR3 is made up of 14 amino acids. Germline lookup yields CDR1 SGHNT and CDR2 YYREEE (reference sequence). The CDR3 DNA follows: TGTGCCAGCAGCTCAGCGGGAGTTCGGTACGAGCAGTACTTC. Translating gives CASSSAGVRYEQYF.

The CDR3 DNA follows: TGTGCCAGCAGCCAAGATATACAGGAAAACATTCAGTACTTC. Its protein is CASSQDIQENIQYF. The gene calls are TRBV4-2 and TRBJ2-4, with TRBD1 as a possible D gene (5 bases). The V end lost 0 bases, the J end lost 5 bases, and 8 bases lay between the germline ends. The germline V gene encodes CDR1 LGHNA and CDR2 YNFKEQ. The CDR3 is 14 amino acids.

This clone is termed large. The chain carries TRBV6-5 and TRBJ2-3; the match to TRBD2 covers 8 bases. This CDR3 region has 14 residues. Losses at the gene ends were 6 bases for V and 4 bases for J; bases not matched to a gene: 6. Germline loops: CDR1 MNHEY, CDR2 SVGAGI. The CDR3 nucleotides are TGTGCCAGCAGCACCGGGGGGGACGCAGATACGCAGTATTTT. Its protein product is CASSTGGDADTQYF.

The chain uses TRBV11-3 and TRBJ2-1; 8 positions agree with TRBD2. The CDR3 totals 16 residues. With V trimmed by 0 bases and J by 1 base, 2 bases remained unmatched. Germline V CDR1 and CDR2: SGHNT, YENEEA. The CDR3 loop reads CASSLDSGVSYNEQFF. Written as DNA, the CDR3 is TGTGCCAGCAGCTTAGATAGCGGGGTTTCCTACAATGAGCAGTTCTTC.

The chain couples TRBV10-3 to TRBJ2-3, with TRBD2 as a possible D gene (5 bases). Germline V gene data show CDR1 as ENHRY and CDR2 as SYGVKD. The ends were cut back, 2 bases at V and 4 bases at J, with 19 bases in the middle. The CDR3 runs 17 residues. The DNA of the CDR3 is TGTGCCATCAGTGAGAATGGGAGTCCCAGAAATCCAGATACGCAGTATTTT. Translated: CAISENGSPRNPDTQYF.

As DNA, the CDR3 is TGTGCCAGCAGTGAAACAGGGGGATTAAATGAAAAACTGTTTTTT. It is translated as CASSETGGLNEKLFF. The rearrangement links TRBV6-1 to TRBJ1-4; 8 positions agree with TRBD1. CDR3 length: 15 amino acids. Germline lookup yields CDR1 MNHNS and CDR2 SASEGT. V shed 2 bases and J 5 bases; nucleotides not matched to a gene: 4.

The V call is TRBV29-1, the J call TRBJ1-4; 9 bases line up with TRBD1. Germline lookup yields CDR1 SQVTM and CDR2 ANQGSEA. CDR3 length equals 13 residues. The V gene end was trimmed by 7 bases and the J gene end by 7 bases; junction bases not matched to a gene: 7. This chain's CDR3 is CSATGQGIEKLFF. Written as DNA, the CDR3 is TGCAGCGCTACGGGACAGGGAATTGAAAAACTGTTTTTT.

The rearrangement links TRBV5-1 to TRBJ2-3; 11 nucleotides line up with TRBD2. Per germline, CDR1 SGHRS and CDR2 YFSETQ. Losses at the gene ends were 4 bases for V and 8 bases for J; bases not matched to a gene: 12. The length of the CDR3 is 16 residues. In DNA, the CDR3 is TGCGCCAGCAGCCTGAGACTAGCGGGAACCGCGGGTACGCAGTATTTT. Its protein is CASSLRLAGTAGTQYF.

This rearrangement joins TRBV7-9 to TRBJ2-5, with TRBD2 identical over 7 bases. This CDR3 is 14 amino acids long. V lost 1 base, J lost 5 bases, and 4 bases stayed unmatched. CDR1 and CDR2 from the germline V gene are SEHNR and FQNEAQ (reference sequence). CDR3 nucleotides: TGTGCCAGCAGCTTAGGGGGAGGGCTGGAGACCCAGTACTTC. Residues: CASSLGGGLETQYF.

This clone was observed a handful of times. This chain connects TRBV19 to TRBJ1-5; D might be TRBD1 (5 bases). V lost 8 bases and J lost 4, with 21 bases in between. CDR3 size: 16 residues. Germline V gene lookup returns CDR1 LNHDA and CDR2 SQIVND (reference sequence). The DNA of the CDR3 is TGTGCCAGTCAAGGGAGGGGATCCGGGCAAAATCAGCCCCAGCATTTT. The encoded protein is CASQGRGSGQNQPQHF.

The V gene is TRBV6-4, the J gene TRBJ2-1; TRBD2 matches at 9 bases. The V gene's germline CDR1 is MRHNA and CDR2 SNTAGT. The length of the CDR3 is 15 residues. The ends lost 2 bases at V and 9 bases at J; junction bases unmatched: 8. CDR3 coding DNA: TGTGCCAGCAGTGACGGGGGTAGCGGGAGAGGTGAGCAGTTCTTC. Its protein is CASSDGGSGRGEQFF.

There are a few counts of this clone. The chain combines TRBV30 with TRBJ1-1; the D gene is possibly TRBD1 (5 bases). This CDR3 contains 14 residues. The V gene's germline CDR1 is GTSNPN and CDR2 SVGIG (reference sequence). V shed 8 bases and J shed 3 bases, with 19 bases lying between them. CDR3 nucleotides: TGTGCCCTCCACAGGTTCTTGTGGGACACTGAAGCTTTCTTT. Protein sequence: CALHRFLWDTEAFF.

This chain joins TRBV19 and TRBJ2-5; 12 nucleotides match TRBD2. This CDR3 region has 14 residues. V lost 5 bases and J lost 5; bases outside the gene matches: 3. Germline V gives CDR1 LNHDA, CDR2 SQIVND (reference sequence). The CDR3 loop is CASSFTSGRETQYF. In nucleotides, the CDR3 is TGTGCCAGTAGTTTCACTAGCGGGAGGGAGACCCAGTACTTC.

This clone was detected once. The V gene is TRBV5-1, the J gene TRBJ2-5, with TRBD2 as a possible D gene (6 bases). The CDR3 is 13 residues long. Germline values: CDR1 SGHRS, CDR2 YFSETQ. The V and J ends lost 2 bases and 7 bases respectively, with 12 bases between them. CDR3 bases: TGCGCCAGCAGCTTCGGACCCGGGGGGACCCAGTACTTC. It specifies CASSFGPGGTQYF.

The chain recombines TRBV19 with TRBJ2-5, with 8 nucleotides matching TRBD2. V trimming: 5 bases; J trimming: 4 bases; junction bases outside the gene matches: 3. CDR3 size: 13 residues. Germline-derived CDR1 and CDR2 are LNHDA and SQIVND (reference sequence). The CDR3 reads CASSLLAGETQYF. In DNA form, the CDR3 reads TGTGCCAGTAGTTTGCTAGCGGGAGAGACCCAGTACTTC.

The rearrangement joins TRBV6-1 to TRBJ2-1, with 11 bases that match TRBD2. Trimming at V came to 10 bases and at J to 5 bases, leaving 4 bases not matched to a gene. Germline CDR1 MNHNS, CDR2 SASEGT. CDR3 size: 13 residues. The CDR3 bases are TGTGCCACGACGGGACTAGCGGACAATGAGCAGTTCTTC. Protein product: CATTGLADNEQFF.

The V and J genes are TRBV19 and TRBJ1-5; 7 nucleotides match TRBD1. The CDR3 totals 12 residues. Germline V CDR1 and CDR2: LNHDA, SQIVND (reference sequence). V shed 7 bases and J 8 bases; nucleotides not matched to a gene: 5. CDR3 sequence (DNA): TGTGCCAGTAAGGGGGCCCTGGAGCCCCAGCATTTT. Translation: CASKGALEPQHF.

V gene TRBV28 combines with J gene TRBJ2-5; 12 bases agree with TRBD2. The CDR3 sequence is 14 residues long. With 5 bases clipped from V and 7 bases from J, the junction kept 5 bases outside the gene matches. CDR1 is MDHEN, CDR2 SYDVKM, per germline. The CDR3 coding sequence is TGTGCCAGCAGTCACGGGACTAGCGGGCGGACCCAGTACTTC. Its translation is CASSHGTSGRTQYF.